Sequencing of this T cell receptor beta chain was carried out in a study of post-analysis software for immune sequencing data. Study-wide background: Patients with relapsing-remitting, secondary progressive and progressive-relapsing multiple sclerosis courses were all represented.

Findings of the study overall: Strong co-clustering by F measure was seen for same-batch samples. Normalized Chao1 diversity in multiple sclerosis patients fell significantly below that of controls. Higher frequency in patients than in controls was seen for roughly five TRBV segments, with TRBV5-6, TRBV5-1 and TRBV20-1 among them.

Unique molecular identifiers were present in the TCR beta cDNA libraries. Some 500,000 cDNA molecules were obtained per 1 to 10 million input T cells. TCRdb re-called the PCR reads through MiXCR, storing one row per CDR3 protein. The table shows under 900,000 distinct CDR3 sequences, with approximately 57% occurring only once. V lost 3 bases, J lost 11 bases, and 21 bases stayed unmatched. Germline lookup yields CDR1 LGHNT and CDR2 FRNRAP. The CDR3 runs 17 residues. A note on this clonotype: Its target is unknown.

The TCR was taken from a girl under 18 with multiple sclerosis. The sample taken for sequencing was blood. The rearrangement links TRBV12-5 to TRBJ2-5; 7 bases fit TRBD2. CDR3 in amino acids: CASGFSQGLAAHNEQYF. The DNA of the CDR3 is TGTGCTAGTGGTTTTTCGCAAGGGCTAGCGGCCCACAATGAGCAGTACTTC.